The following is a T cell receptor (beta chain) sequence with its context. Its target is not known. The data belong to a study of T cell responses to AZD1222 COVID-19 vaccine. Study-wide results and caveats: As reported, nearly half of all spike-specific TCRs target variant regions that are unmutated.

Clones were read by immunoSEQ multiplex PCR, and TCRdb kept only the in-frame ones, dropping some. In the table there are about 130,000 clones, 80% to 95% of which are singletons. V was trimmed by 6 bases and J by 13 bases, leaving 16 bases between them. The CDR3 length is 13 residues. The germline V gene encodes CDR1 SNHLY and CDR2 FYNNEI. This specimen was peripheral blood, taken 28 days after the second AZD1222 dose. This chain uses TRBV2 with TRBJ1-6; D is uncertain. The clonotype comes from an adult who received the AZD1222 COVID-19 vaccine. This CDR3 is CASSNLSPRPLHF. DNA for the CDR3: TGTGCCAGCAGCAATCTAAGCCCGAGGCCCCTCCACTTT. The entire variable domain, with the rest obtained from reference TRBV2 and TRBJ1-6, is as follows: EPEVTQTPSHQVTQMGQEVILRCVPISNHLYFYWYRQILGQKVEFLVSFYNNEISEKSEIFDDQFSVERPDGSNFTLKIRSTKLEDSAMYFCASSNLSPRPLHFGNGTRLTVT.